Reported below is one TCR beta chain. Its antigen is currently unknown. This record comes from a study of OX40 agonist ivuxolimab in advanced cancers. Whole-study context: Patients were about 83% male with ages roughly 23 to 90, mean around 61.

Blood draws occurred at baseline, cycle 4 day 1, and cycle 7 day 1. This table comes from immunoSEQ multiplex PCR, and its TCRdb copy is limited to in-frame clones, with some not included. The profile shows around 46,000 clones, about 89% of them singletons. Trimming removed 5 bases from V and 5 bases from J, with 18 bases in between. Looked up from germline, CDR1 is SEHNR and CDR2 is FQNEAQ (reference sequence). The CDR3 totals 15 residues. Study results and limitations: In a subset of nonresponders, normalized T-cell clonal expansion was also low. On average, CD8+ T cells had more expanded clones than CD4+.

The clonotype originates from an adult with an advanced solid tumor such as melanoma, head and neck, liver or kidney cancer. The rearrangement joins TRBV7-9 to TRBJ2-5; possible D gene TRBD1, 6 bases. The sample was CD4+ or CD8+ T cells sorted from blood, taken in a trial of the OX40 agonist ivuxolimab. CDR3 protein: CASSAERGKRETQYF. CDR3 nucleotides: TGTGCCAGCAGCGCAGAGAGGGGGAAGAGGGAGACCCAGTACTTC. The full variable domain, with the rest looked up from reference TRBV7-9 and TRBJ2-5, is DTGVSQNPRHKITKRGQNVTFRCDPISEHNRLYWYRQTLGQGPEFLTYFQNEAQLEKSRLLSDRFSAERPKGSFSTLEIQRTEQGDSAMYLCASSAERGKRETQYFGPGTRLLVL.